Listed below are T cell receptor beta chains from one sample, sequenced in a study of shared clonotypes between healthy human individuals. The method was immunoSEQ multiplex PCR; TCRdb's version includes in-frame clones alone and lacks a portion of them. There are about 520,000 clones in the sample; about 72% occur only once, and about 12% lies in the top ten. The specimen sequenced was PBMCs. The receptors originated from a woman aged 40 to 50 in good health. Some clones in this sample may be carry-over from other donors' samples. Each CDR3 is given with its conserved first and last residue. The D gene is left open where the match is weak. The size of a clone is reported for some rows only, either as once, few or many, or as a class for expanded clones.

CDR3 protein: CASSSDRVGNTEAFF
CDR3 DNA: TGCGCCAGCAGCTCGGACAGGGTGGGGAACACTGAAGCTTTCTTT
D gene: TRBD1
clone size: NA
V gene: TRBV5-1
J gene: TRBJ1-1

CDR3 protein: CASSPSGTPGNTIYF
CDR3 DNA: TGTGCCAGCTCACCTAGCGGGACTCCTGGAAACACCATATATTTT
D gene: NA
clone size: NA
V gene: TRBV18
J gene: TRBJ1-3

CDR3 protein: CASSIVRVISTGVVNTEAFF
CDR3 DNA: TGTGCCAGTAGTATTGTTCGGGTGATATCTACAGGGGTTGTGAACACTGAAGCTTTCTTT
D gene: TRBD1
clone size: NA
V gene: TRBV19
J gene: TRBJ1-1

CDR3 protein: CASSRQGAGAGRLLYNEQFF
CDR3 DNA: TGTGCCAGTAGTCGCCAGGGGGCGGGAGCAGGAAGACTCCTATACAATGAGCAGTTCTTC
D gene: NA
clone size: once
V gene: TRBV19
J gene: TRBJ2-1

CDR3 protein: CASTPGGGDEQYF
CDR3 DNA: TGTGCCAGCACCCCCGGAGGCGGGGACGAGCAGTACTTC
D gene: NA
clone size: NA
V gene: TRBV28
J gene: TRBJ2-7

CDR3 protein: CASSLWTSGNYEQYF
CDR3 DNA: TGTGCCAGCAGCCTCTGGACTAGCGGGAACTACGAGCAGTACTTC
D gene: TRBD2
clone size: NA
V gene: TRBV7-9
J gene: TRBJ2-7

CDR3 protein: CATSRELATDTQYF
CDR3 DNA: TGTGCCACCAGCAGGGAACTAGCGACAGATACGCAGTATTTT
D gene: TRBD2
clone size: few
V gene: TRBV15
J gene: TRBJ2-3

CDR3 protein: CAISGGQGDEKLFF
CDR3 DNA: TGTGCCATCAGTGGGGGACAGGGGGATGAAAAACTGTTTTTT
D gene: TRBD1
clone size: NA
V gene: TRBV10-3
J gene: TRBJ1-4

CDR3 protein: CATSQQRWGTAGGSGELFF
CDR3 DNA: TGTGCCACCAGCCAGCAGAGGTGGGGGACTGCAGGGGGCTCCGGGGAGCTGTTTTTT
D gene: TRBD1
clone size: NA
V gene: TRBV15
J gene: TRBJ2-2

CDR3 protein: CASSQMRQGYEQYF
CDR3 DNA: TGCGCCAGCAGCCAAATGAGACAGGGCTACGAGCAGTACTTC
D gene: TRBD1
clone size: NA
V gene: TRBV4-1
J gene: TRBJ2-7

CDR3 protein: CASRRDRGLVDTQYF
CDR3 DNA: TGTGCCAGCAGAAGGGACAGGGGGCTTGTGGATACGCAGTATTTT
D gene: TRBD1
clone size: NA
V gene: TRBV6-1
J gene: TRBJ2-3

CDR3 protein: CASSPQRGITDTQYF
CDR3 DNA: TGTGCCAGCAGTCCCCAGAGAGGGATCACAGATACGCAGTATTTT
D gene: NA
clone size: NA
V gene: TRBV28
J gene: TRBJ2-3

CDR3 protein: CASSQPQRGTEAFF
CDR3 DNA: TGTGCCAGCAGTCAACCCCAACGGGGCACTGAAGCTTTCTTT
D gene: NA
clone size: many
V gene: TRBV2
J gene: TRBJ1-1

CDR3 protein: CASSYGANVLTF
CDR3 DNA: TGTGCCAGCAGTTACGGGGCCAACGTCCTGACTTTC
D gene: NA
clone size: NA
V gene: TRBV28
J gene: TRBJ2-6

CDR3 protein: CATSVGGNDEKLFF
CDR3 DNA: TGTGCCACCTCGGTGGGGGGTAATGATGAAAAACTGTTTTTT
D gene: NA
clone size: NA
V gene: TRBV15
J gene: TRBJ1-4

CDR3 protein: CASSLPAGRVPNYGYTF
CDR3 DNA: TGTGCCAGCAGTTTGCCCGCAGGCAGGGTCCCTAACTATGGCTACACCTTC
D gene: NA
clone size: NA
V gene: TRBV28
J gene: TRBJ1-2

CDR3 protein: CASSLVGKAYEQYF
CDR3 DNA: TGCGCCAGCAGCTTGGTAGGGAAGGCCTACGAGCAGTACTTC
D gene: NA
clone size: NA
V gene: TRBV5-1
J gene: TRBJ2-7

CDR3 protein: CASAPRQPPKLYEQYF
CDR3 DNA: TGTGCCAGCGCCCCTCGGCAGCCACCTAAGCTCTACGAGCAGTACTTC
D gene: NA
clone size: NA
V gene: TRBV6-7
J gene: TRBJ2-7

CDR3 protein: CASSPGQGSTDTQYF
CDR3 DNA: TGTGCTAGCTCGCCGGGACAGGGGAGCACAGATACGCAGTATTTT
D gene: TRBD1
clone size: NA
V gene: TRBV7-7
J gene: TRBJ2-3

CDR3 protein: CASSSGTTGNTIYF
CDR3 DNA: TGCGCCAGCAGCTCCGGGACAACTGGAAACACCATATATTTT
D gene: NA
clone size: NA
V gene: TRBV5-1
J gene: TRBJ1-3

CDR3 protein: CASSFSGPQYEQYF
CDR3 DNA: TGTGCCAGCAGTTTCTCTGGGCCCCAATACGAGCAGTACTTC
D gene: NA
clone size: NA
V gene: TRBV27
J gene: TRBJ2-7

CDR3 protein: CASSREGSSYEQYF
CDR3 DNA: TGTGCCAGCAGTCGCGAGGGCTCATCCTACGAGCAGTACTTC
D gene: NA
clone size: many
V gene: TRBV11-3
J gene: TRBJ2-7

CDR3 protein: CASNNRGRSDEQFF
CDR3 DNA: TGTGCCAGTAACAACAGGGGGCGATCCGATGAGCAGTTCTTC
D gene: TRBD1
clone size: NA
V gene: TRBV19
J gene: TRBJ2-1

CDR3 protein: CASSRLLMRLFF
CDR3 DNA: TGTGCCAGCAGCCGCCTATTAATGAGACTGTTTTTT
D gene: NA
clone size: NA
V gene: TRBV28
J gene: TRBJ1-4